Listed below are T cell receptor beta chains from one sample, sequenced in a study of metastatic and nonmetastatic thyroid tumors. TCRdb re-called the PCR reads via MiXCR. Among approximately 12,000 clones listed, 23% were seen once. The material sequenced was blood. The receptors stem from a female donor with papillary thyroid cancer or a benign thyroid nodule (not recorded which). Some clones in this sample may be carry-over from other donors' samples. Each CDR3 is given with its conserved first and last residue. Fields, in order: V gene, CDR3 length, D gene, clone size, J gene, CDR3 DNA, CDR3 protein. D genes are given only for firm matches. The size entry gives once, few, many, or a class for an expanded clone.

v_gene: TRBV7-6
len: 15
d_gene: -
abundance: many
j_gene: TRBJ1-1
CDR3nt: TGTGCCAGCAGCCCTTTGGGAGTCATGAACACTGAAGCTTTCTTT
CDR3aa: CASSPLGVMNTEAFF

v_gene: TRBV19
len: 13
d_gene: -
abundance: few
j_gene: TRBJ1-6
CDR3nt: TGTGCCATTGGGGGTGACTATAGTTCACCCCTCCACTTT
CDR3aa: CAIGGDYSSPLHF

v_gene: TRBV7-2
len: 13
d_gene: -
abundance: few
j_gene: TRBJ2-1
CDR3nt: TGTGCCAGCAGTACTCCTGGTGGGGGCCAGCAGTTTTTC
CDR3aa: CASSTPGGGQQFF

v_gene: TRBV20-1
len: 13
d_gene: -
abundance: many
j_gene: TRBJ2-1
CDR3nt: TGCAGTGCTAGGCGCTCTCTGCACGATGAGCAGTTCTTC
CDR3aa: CSARRSLHDEQFF

v_gene: TRBV15
len: 15
d_gene: -
abundance: few
j_gene: TRBJ1-5
CDR3nt: TGTGCCACCAGCAGAGATCTGGGGTATTGTCAGCCCCAGCATTTT
CDR3aa: CATSRDLGYCQPQHF

v_gene: TRBV19
len: 15
d_gene: TRBD2
abundance: many
j_gene: TRBJ2-3
CDR3nt: TGTGCCAGTAGTTTAATAGCGGGGGGCCCAGATACGCAGTATTTT
CDR3aa: CASSLIAGGPDTQYF

v_gene: TRBV9
len: 16
d_gene: -
abundance: many
j_gene: TRBJ1-4
CDR3nt: TGTGCCAGCAGCGTAGGAGGGACTTCAACTAATGAAAAACTGTTTTTT
CDR3aa: CASSVGGTSTNEKLFF

v_gene: TRBV27
len: 14
d_gene: -
abundance: few
j_gene: TRBJ1-2
CDR3nt: TGTGCCAGCAGTTTGACAGGAATTAACTATGGCTACACCTTC
CDR3aa: CASSLTGINYGYTF

v_gene: TRBV12-3/TRBV12-4
len: 15
d_gene: -
abundance: medium-sized
j_gene: TRBJ2-7
CDR3nt: TGTGCCAGCAGTTTACAACGGGGCACCGGCTACGAGCAGTACTTC
CDR3aa: CASSLQRGTGYEQYF

v_gene: TRBV6-1
len: 14
d_gene: TRBD1
abundance: medium-sized
j_gene: TRBJ1-2
CDR3nt: TGTGCCAGCAGTCACCGGGACAGGGGACATGGCTACACCTTC
CDR3aa: CASSHRDRGHGYTF

v_gene: TRBV6-1
len: 16
d_gene: -
abundance: few
j_gene: TRBJ1-2
CDR3nt: TGTGCCAGCAGTGAAACCTCGGGGGTCGGATCCTATGGCTACACCTTC
CDR3aa: CASSETSGVGSYGYTF

v_gene: TRBV7-3
len: 15
d_gene: -
abundance: many
j_gene: TRBJ1-1
CDR3nt: TGTGCCAGCAGCTTAACTCGGGGCCCGAACACTGAAGCTTTCTTT
CDR3aa: CASSLTRGPNTEAFF

v_gene: TRBV6-1
len: 12
d_gene: -
abundance: medium-sized
j_gene: TRBJ1-1
CDR3nt: TGTGCCAGCAGTGCTATAAACACTGAAGCTTTCTTT
CDR3aa: CASSAINTEAFF

v_gene: TRBV11-2
len: 16
d_gene: TRBD1
abundance: once
j_gene: TRBJ2-3
CDR3nt: TGTGCCAGCAGTCATAGGCGGGACAGGGGAACAGATACGCAGTATTTT
CDR3aa: CASSHRRDRGTDTQYF

v_gene: TRBV3-2
len: 19
d_gene: -
abundance: many
j_gene: TRBJ1-6
CDR3nt: TGTGCCAGCAGCCGTACCGGGACACCTGGGAGCTCCTATAATTCACCCCTCCACTTT
CDR3aa: CASSRTGTPGSSYNSPLHF